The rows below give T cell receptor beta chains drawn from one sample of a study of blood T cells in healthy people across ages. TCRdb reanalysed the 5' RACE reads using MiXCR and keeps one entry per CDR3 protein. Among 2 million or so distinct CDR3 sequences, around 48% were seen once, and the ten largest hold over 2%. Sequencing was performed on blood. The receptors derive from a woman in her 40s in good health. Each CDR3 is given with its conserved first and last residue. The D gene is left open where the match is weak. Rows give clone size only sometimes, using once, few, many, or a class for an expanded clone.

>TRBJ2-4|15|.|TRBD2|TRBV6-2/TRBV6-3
CATLAGNFMGDEQYF
TGTGCCACCTTAGCGGGTAACTTTATGGGCGATGAGCAGTACTTC
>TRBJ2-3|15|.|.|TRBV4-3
CASSQVSRETDTQYF
TGCGCCAGCAGCCAAGTATCCAGGGAAACAGATACGCAGTATTTT
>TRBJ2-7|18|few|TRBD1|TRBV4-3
CASSQINSGTGISYEQYF
TGCGCCAGCAGCCAAATCAATTCCGGGACAGGGATCTCCTACGAGCAGTACTTC
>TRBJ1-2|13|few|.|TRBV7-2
CASSYWGDYGYTF
TGTGCCAGCAGCTACTGGGGGGACTATGGCTACACCTTC
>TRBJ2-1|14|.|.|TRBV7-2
CASSLWDFYNEQFF
TGTGCCAGCAGCTTATGGGACTTCTACAATGAGCAGTTCTTC
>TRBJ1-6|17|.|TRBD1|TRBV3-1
CASSRETGQGRSTPLHF
TGTGCCAGCAGCCGAGAGACAGGACAGGGGCGTTCGACACCCCTCCACTTT
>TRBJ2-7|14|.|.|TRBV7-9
CASSRSDTWYEQYF
TGTGCCAGCAGCCGAAGCGATACGTGGTACGAGCAGTACTTC
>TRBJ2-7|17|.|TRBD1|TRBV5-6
CASSLQGPGQGPYEQYF
TGTGCCAGCAGCCTCCAAGGACCGGGACAGGGGCCATACGAGCAGTACTTC
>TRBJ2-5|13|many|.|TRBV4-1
CASSQDIQETQYF
TGCGCCAGCAGCCAAGACATCCAAGAGACCCAGTACTTC
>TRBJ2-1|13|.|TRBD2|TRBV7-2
CASSSSGVYEQFF
TGTGCCAGCAGCTCAAGCGGGGTCTACGAGCAGTTCTTC
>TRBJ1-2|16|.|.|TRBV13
CASSLGSEPANYGYTF
TGTGCCAGCAGCTTAGGGTCCGAACCGGCTAACTATGGCTACACCTTC
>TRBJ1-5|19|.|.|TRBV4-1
CASSQVGIGQGWNNQPQHF
TGCGCCAGCAGCCAAGTAGGAATCGGGCAGGGATGGAACAATCAGCCCCAGCATTTT
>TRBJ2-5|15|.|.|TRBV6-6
CASSNPDTPQETQYF
TGTGCCAGCAGTAACCCAGATACCCCCCAAGAGACCCAGTACTTC
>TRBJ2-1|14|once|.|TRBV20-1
CSASRGTNYNEQFF
TGCAGTGCTAGTCGGGGAACCAATTACAATGAGCAGTTCTTC
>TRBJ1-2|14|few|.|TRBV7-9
CASSLSGVDYGYTF
TGTGCCAGCAGCCTCTCGGGGGTTGACTATGGCTACACCTTC
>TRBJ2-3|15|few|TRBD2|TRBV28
CASSTGTTSTDTQYF
TGTGCCAGCAGCACCGGGACTACTAGCACAGATACGCAGTATTTT
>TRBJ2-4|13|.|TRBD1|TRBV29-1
CSVWDRGKNIQYF
TGCAGCGTTTGGGACAGGGGCAAAAACATTCAGTACTTC
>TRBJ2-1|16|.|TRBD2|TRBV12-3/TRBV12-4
CASSLQIAGGRNEQFF
TGTGCCAGCAGCTTACAGATAGCGGGGGGACGCAATGAGCAGTTCTTC
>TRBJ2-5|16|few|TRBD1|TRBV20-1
CSARDPGQGLQETQYF
TGCAGTGCTAGAGATCCAGGACAGGGTTTGCAAGAGACCCAGTACTTC
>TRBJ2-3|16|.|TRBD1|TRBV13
CASSSPGQGSGDTQYF
TGTGCCAGCAGCTCCCCCGGACAGGGTTCGGGAGATACGCAGTATTTT
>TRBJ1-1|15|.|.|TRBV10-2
CASSEFGEGNTEAFF
TGCGCCAGCAGTGAGTTCGGGGAAGGGAACACTGAAGCTTTCTTT
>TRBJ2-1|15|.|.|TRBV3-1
CASSQDLPGSNEQFF
TGTGCCAGCAGCCAAGATCTCCCCGGGAGCAATGAGCAGTTCTTC
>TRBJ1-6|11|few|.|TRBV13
CASSLTGTLHF
TGTGCCAGCAGCTTGACAGGAACCCTCCACTTT
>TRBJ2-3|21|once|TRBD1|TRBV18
CASSPKSGQGPPGLRTDTQYF
TGTGCCAGCTCACCAAAATCGGGACAGGGGCCTCCGGGACTTAGGACAGATACGCAGTATTTT
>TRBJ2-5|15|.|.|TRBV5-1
CASSLDPASEETQYF
TGCGCCAGCAGCTTGGACCCGGCTAGCGAAGAGACCCAGTACTTC
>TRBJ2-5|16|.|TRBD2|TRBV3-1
CASSQERSGGEETQYF
TGTGCCAGCAGCCAAGAAAGATCGGGGGGGGAAGAGACCCAGTACTTC
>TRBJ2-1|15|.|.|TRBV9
CASSARYGSGNEQFF
TGTGCCAGCAGCGCCCGCTACGGTTCGGGGAATGAGCAGTTCTTC
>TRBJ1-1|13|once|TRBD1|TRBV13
CASSLEGGIQAFF
TGTGCCAGCAGCTTAGAAGGGGGCATCCAAGCTTTCTTT
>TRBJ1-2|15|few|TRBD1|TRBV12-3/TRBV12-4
CASSLGGQGTYGYTF
TGTGCCAGCAGTTTAGGTGGACAGGGGACCTATGGCTACACCTTC
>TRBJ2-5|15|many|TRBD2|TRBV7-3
CASSSSGGIRETQYF
TGTGCCAGCAGTTCTAGCGGGGGGATTCGGGAGACCCAGTACTTC
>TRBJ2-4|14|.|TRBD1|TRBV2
CASRPGQERVEQYF
TGTGCCAGCAGACCGGGACAGGAACGGGTAGAGCAGTACTTC
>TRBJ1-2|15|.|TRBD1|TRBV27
CASSPSTGNNYGYTF
TGTGCCAGCAGTCCGTCGACAGGGAATAACTATGGCTACACCTTC
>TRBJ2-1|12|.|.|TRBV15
CTTSILGYEQFF
TGTACCACCAGCATTTTAGGGTACGAGCAGTTCTTC
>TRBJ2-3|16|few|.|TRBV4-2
CASSQVWQGRTDTQYF
TGTGCCAGCAGCCAAGTATGGCAGGGGAGGACAGATACGCAGTATTTT
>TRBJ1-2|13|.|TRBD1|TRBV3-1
CASSHRQGEGYTF
TGTGCCAGCAGCCACAGACAGGGAGAAGGCTACACCTTC
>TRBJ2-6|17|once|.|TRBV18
CASSPPRQNSGANVLTF
TGTGCCAGCTCACCACCGAGGCAGAACTCTGGGGCCAACGTCCTGACTTTC
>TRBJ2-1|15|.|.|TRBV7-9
CASSIPGPNYNEQFF
TGTGCCAGCAGCATCCCGGGACCTAACTACAATGAGCAGTTCTTC